A single sample is the source of the 9 T cell receptor beta chains below, sequenced in a study of a mutant IDH1 vaccine in newly diagnosed glioma. Their recognized antigens are unknown. Time point meaning: week 47, end of study. Alongside topical imiquimod, each dose of vaccine comprised 300 ug of mutant IDH1 20-mer peptide. Libraries were prepared by immunoSEQ multiplex PCR; TCRdb keeps only in-frame clonotypes and omits some of them. The sample includes approximately 25,000 clones, around 80% seen only once; the top ten take about 4%. The sample in question was PBMCs, obtained from a glioma patient whose treatment included an IDH1 peptide vaccine. These receptor sequences come from a man in his forties or fifties with glioma. Some clones in this sample may be carry-over from other donors' samples.

The rearrangement joins TRBV5-6 to TRBJ1-1; 10 bases line up with TRBD1. The CDR3 has 13 residues. The germline V gene has CDR1 SGHDT and CDR2 YYEEEE. Trimming at V came to 3 bases and at J to 4 bases, leaving 0 bases not matched to a gene. Here the CDR3 DNA reads TGTGCCAGCAGCTGGGACAGGGGCACTGAAGCTTTCTTT. It yields the protein CASSWDRGTEAFF.

The V and J genes are TRBV6-4 and TRBJ1-6; no definite D call. The CDR3 consists of 13 residues. Trimming took 2 bases from V and 5 from J, leaving 4 bases between them. Germline V CDR1 and CDR2: MRHNA, SNTAGT. CDR3 coding DNA: TGTGCCAGCAGTGACAGGGATAATTCACCCCTCCACTTT. This translates into CASSDRDNSPLHF.

The V call is TRBV29-1, the J call TRBJ1-1; 8 nucleotides line up with TRBD1. The CDR3 runs 13 residues. Trimming took 7 bases from V and 5 from J; bases not matched to a gene: 9. From germline, CDR1 is SQVTM and CDR2 ANQGSEA. CDR3 protein: CSAPDRGGTEAFF. The CDR3 coding sequence is TGCAGCGCCCCAGACAGGGGAGGGACTGAAGCTTTCTTT.

This sequence joins TRBV5-5 and TRBJ2-7; 7 positions match TRBD1. The germline V gene has CDR1 SGHKS and CDR2 YYEKEE (reference sequence). V was pared by 1 base and J by 2 bases, with 3 bases of the junction left unmatched. The CDR3 loop spans 14 amino acids. The DNA for the CDR3 is TGTGCCAGCAGCTTGTGGCAGGGGGCCTACGAGCAGTACTTC. It yields the protein CASSLWQGAYEQYF.

J is TRBJ1-2 and V is TRBV10-3, with D possibly matching TRBD1 (6 bases). Per the germline V gene, CDR1 is ENHRY and CDR2 is SYGVKD. With 3 bases removed from V and 4 bases from J, the gap between germline ends came to 21 bases. The CDR3 consists of 17 residues. The CDR3 DNA is TGTGCCATCAGTGATTCGACTTCAGGGGAAGTAAGCTATGGCTACACCTTC. It yields the protein CAISDSTSGEVSYGYTF.

The gene calls are TRBV5-4 and TRBJ1-6; D might be TRBD1 (5 bases). This CDR3 contains 15 residues. The germline V gene has CDR1 SGHNT and CDR2 YYREEE (reference sequence). Deletions cut 5 bases from V and 8 bases from J, with 17 bases between. The CDR3 loop is CASSSGGEQHSPLHF. As DNA, the CDR3 is TGTGCCAGCAGTTCGGGGGGGGAGCAGCATTCACCCCTCCACTTT.

This clone came up once. This chain uses TRBV5-1 with TRBJ2-5, with TRBD2 matching over 7 bases. The CDR3 covers 17 residues. J gave up 5 bases and V 0 bases, and 13 bases lay outside the gene matches. Germline V gene data show CDR1 as SGHRS and CDR2 as YFSETQ. CDR3 in amino acids: CASSLAGRGVIRETQYF. The CDR3 DNA sequence: TGCGCCAGCAGCTTGGCTGGTCGGGGGGTTATTAGGGAGACCCAGTACTTC.

The chain uses TRBV2 and TRBJ1-5; D remains ambiguous. Germline loops: CDR1 SNHLY, CDR2 FYNNEI. The V end lost 5 bases, the J end lost 0 bases, and 8 bases lay between the germline ends. The CDR3 runs to 14 residues. CDR3 bases: TGTGCCAGCAGTAAGGCCCTTAGCAATCAGCCCCAGCATTTT. The encoded protein is CASSKALSNQPQHF.

This chain connects TRBV2 to TRBJ1-5; D remains ambiguous. The V and J ends lost 8 bases and 0 bases respectively, with 8 bases between them. CDR3 size: 13 residues. Germline-derived CDR1 and CDR2 are SNHLY and FYNNEI. This CDR3 reads CASEIGSNQPQHF. The DNA of the CDR3 is TGTGCCAGCGAGATAGGTAGCAATCAGCCCCAGCATTTT.